These 11 T cell receptor beta chains share one sample of origin, sequenced in a study of beta chain features in type 1 diabetes. The authors reverse transcribed all of the isolated RNA, so sequencing captured expressed TCRB transcripts. The method was immunoSEQ multiplex PCR; TCRdb's version includes in-frame clones alone and lacks a portion of them. Altogether around 250,000 clones are present, roughly 30% being singletons, with the ten largest covering 4%. Sequenced: central memory CD4+ T cells from blood. The receptor source for this set is a man aged 30-40 years in good health.

The chain couples TRBV29-1 to TRBJ2-7; 7 nucleotides align to TRBD1. The junction had 9 bases not matched to a gene; V was cut back by 7 bases and J by 0 bases. The CDR3 extends over 14 amino acids. CDR1 and CDR2 from the germline V gene are SQVTM and ANQGSEA. For the CDR3, the DNA is TGCAGCGCGTTTATACAGGGGCACTCCTACGAGCAGTACTTC. Translated, it gives CSAFIQGHSYEQYF.

The chain carries TRBV30 and TRBJ2-3; D gene uncertain. Germline assignment: CDR1 GTSNPN and CDR2 SVGIG (reference sequence). The CDR3 contains 11 residues. Between the trimmed V and J ends, which lost 5 bases and 14 bases, there was a span of 17 bases. CDR3 protein: CAWVDETLRYF. In DNA form, the CDR3 reads TGTGCCTGGGTAGACGAAACCCTCCGGTATTTT. Complete variable domain (other parts from reference TRBV30 and TRBJ2-3): SQTIHQWPATLVQPVGSPLSLECTVEGTSNPNLYWYRQAAGRGLQLLFYSVGIGQISSEVPQNLSASRPQDRQFILSSKKLLLSDSGFYLCAWVDETLRYFGPGTRLTVL.

The chain recombines TRBV2 with TRBJ1-1; possibly TRBD1 for D (6 bases). This CDR3 contains 14 residues. The germline V gene has CDR1 SNHLY and CDR2 FYNNEI. The ends were cut back, 5 bases at V and 1 base at J, with 11 bases in the middle. CDR3 sequence: CASSNDRQNTEAFF. The CDR3 DNA is TGTGCCAGCAGTAATGACAGGCAGAACACTGAAGCTTTCTTT.

This clone was detected only a few times. This sequence joins TRBV11-2 and TRBJ1-2; D is unclear. This CDR3 is built from 15 residues. V was shortened by 5 bases and J by 2 bases, with 15 bases between the two germline ends. Germline CDR1 SGHAT, CDR2 FQNNGV. CDR3 amino acids: CASSPSHSENYGYTF. The CDR3 bases are TGTGCCAGCAGCCCAAGTCACAGCGAGAACTATGGCTACACCTTC.

The table lists this clone with a few counts. The V and J genes are TRBV15 and TRBJ2-7, with 7 bases fitting TRBD1. Germline V gene lookup returns CDR1 LNHNV and CDR2 YYDKDF (reference sequence). V lost 5 bases to trimming and J lost 2 bases; unmatched junction nucleotides: 6. CDR3 length: 14 amino acids. CDR3 sequence: CATSARQGPYEQYF. CDR3 sequence (DNA): TGTGCCACCAGCGCCCGACAGGGCCCCTACGAGCAGTACTTC.

J is TRBJ2-1 and V is TRBV30; D not resolved. The CDR3 extends over 10 amino acids. Germline V gives CDR1 GTSNPN, CDR2 SVGIG (reference sequence). V lost 4 bases and J lost 9, with 7 bases in between. DNA for the CDR3: TGTGCCTGGAAACGGACTGAGCAGTTCTTC. As protein: CAWKRTEQFF. Together with reference TRBV30 and TRBJ2-1, the CDR3 gives the full variable domain: SQTIHQWPATLVQPVGSPLSLECTVEGTSNPNLYWYRQAAGRGLQLLFYSVGIGQISSEVPQNLSASRPQDRQFILSSKKLLLSDSGFYLCAWKRTEQFFGPGTRLTVL.

This clone appeared many times. The V and J genes are TRBV7-9 and TRBJ2-3; 10 positions agree with TRBD2. The CDR3 covers 15 residues. Germline CDR1 SEHNR, CDR2 FQNEAQ (reference sequence). The trim removed 5 bases at V and 2 bases at J, leaving 4 bases unmatched. The CDR3 loop reads CASSRTSGNTDTQYF. CDR3 sequence (DNA): TGTGCCAGCAGCCGGACTAGCGGAAACACAGATACGCAGTATTTT. Together with reference TRBV7-9 and TRBJ2-3, the CDR3 gives the full variable domain: DTGVSQNPRHKITKRGQNVTFRCDPISEHNRLYWYRQTLGQGPEFLTYFQNEAQLEKSRLLSDRFSAERPKGSFSTLEIQRTEQGDSAMYLCASSRTSGNTDTQYFGPGTRLTVL.

This clone was counted a few times. The chain recombines TRBV7-2 with TRBJ2-5; no firm D call. V dropped 6 bases and J dropped 2 bases, with 7 bases sitting between them. Looked up from germline, CDR1 is SGHTA and CDR2 is FQGNSA. This CDR3 contains 12 residues. The CDR3 is CASSENQETQYF. The CDR3 DNA reads TGTGCCAGCAGTGAGAATCAAGAGACCCAGTACTTC.

The gene calls are TRBV5-4 and TRBJ2-4, with D possibly called TRBD1 or TRBD2 (5 bases each). Germline CDR1 and CDR2: SGHNT and YYREEE (reference sequence). The V end lost 4 bases, the J end lost 6 bases, and 11 bases lay between the germline ends. The CDR3 has 13 amino acids. Here the CDR3 DNA reads TGTGCCAGCAGCAACCGGGACCCAAACATTCAGTACTTC. This encodes CASSNRDPNIQYF.

The genes are TRBV13 and TRBJ1-5, with 7 nucleotides matching TRBD1. This CDR3 spans 13 amino acids. V lost 8 bases, J lost 3 bases, and 4 bases stayed unmatched. In germline, CDR1 is PRHDT, CDR2 FYEKMQ (reference sequence). The CDR3 DNA sequence: TGTGCCAGCGCCGGGACAGACAATCAGCCCCAGCATTTT. Amino acid sequence: CASAGTDNQPQHF.

J is TRBJ2-4 and V is TRBV30; no firm D call. The CDR3 runs to 12 residues. Germline V lookup: CDR1 GTSNPN, CDR2 SVGIG (reference sequence). Trimming pared 5 bases from V and 6 bases from J, leaving 11 bases between. The CDR3 here is CAWELETNIQYF. In DNA, the CDR3 is TGTGCCTGGGAGCTTGAGACAAACATTCAGTACTTC.